The 21 T cell receptor beta chains in this list originate from one sample, sequenced in a study of response to subunit inactivated influenza vaccine. TCRdb re-analysed the RT-PCR reads in MiXCR, keeping a single row per CDR3 protein. Found here are approximately 520,000 distinct CDR3 sequences, about 17% of them singletons; the top ten hold 3%. Sequenced here: CD4+ T cells sorted from PBMCs, sampled around 2 years after vaccination. The receptors were sampled from a man aged 50 to 69 who received an inactivated influenza vaccine.

The chain uses TRBV29-1 and TRBJ2-7, with 7 bases fitting TRBD1. Unmatched junction bases numbered 6, after V lost 4 bases and J lost 3 bases. The germline V gene has CDR1 SQVTM and CDR2 ANQGSEA. The CDR3 has 13 amino acids. The CDR3 region is CSVAWDSYYEQYF. For the CDR3, the DNA is TGCAGCGTTGCATGGGACAGCTACTACGAGCAGTACTTC.

Only a few counts were recorded for this clonotype. The chain is built from TRBV7-9 and TRBJ2-1, with TRBD2 identical over 7 bases. Germline V CDR1 and CDR2: SEHNR, FQNEAQ (reference sequence). This CDR3 has 20 residues. V lost 3 bases and J lost 0; bases outside the gene matches: 17. CDR3 protein: CASSFAQGGSPRSSYNEQFF. The DNA for the CDR3 is TGTGCCAGCAGCTTTGCCCAAGGCGGGAGCCCCCGGAGCTCCTACAATGAGCAGTTCTTC.

V gene TRBV9 combines with J gene TRBJ2-3, with 10 bases fitting TRBD2. The CDR3 has 17 amino acids. J gave up 5 bases and V 0 bases, and 9 bases lay outside the gene matches. CDR1 and CDR2 from the germline V gene are SGDLS and YYNGEE. CDR3 coding DNA: TGTGCCAGCAGCGTAGCCTCAGCGGGGGGGCCTATAGATACGCAGTATTTT. Translating it yields CASSVASAGGPIDTQYF.

This clonotype was seen a handful of times. CDR3 in DNA: TGTGCCAGCAGTCCCCGGGGACTAGCGAAAGCCACCTACAATGAGCAGTTCTTC. Residues: CASSPRGLAKATYNEQFF. The chain joins TRBV28 to TRBJ2-1, with 10 bases lining up with TRBD2. This CDR3 is 18 amino acids long. J gave up 2 bases and V 5 bases, and 12 bases lay outside the gene matches. Germline CDR1 and CDR2: MDHEN and SYDVKM.

The chain joins TRBV20-1 to TRBJ2-3, with 9 bases fitting TRBD2. CDR3 size: 15 residues. From germline, CDR1 is DFQATT and CDR2 SNEGSKA (reference sequence). Trimming cost V 3 bases and J 4 bases; bases outside gene matches: 8. CDR3 sequence: CSARAGTSLADTQYF. As DNA, the CDR3 is TGCAGTGCTAGGGCCGGGACTAGCCTCGCAGATACGCAGTATTTT.

The J gene is TRBJ2-4, the V gene TRBV20-1; weak D call: TRBD2 (5 bases). Trimming took off 6 bases at V and 6 bases at J, with 21 bases between the two ends. The CDR3 has 15 amino acids. The germline gives CDR1 DFQATT, CDR2 SNEGSKA (reference sequence). This CDR3 is CSAPVGRENRNIQYF. CDR3 nucleotide sequence: TGCAGTGCGCCGGTGGGTAGGGAGAATCGAAACATTCAGTACTTC.

The rearrangement uses TRBV6-1 and TRBJ2-2, with D tentatively TRBD1 (6 bases). CDR3 length equals 13 residues. The ends were cut back, 3 bases at V and 7 bases at J, with 9 bases in the middle. Germline V gene data show CDR1 as MNHNS and CDR2 as SASEGT. The DNA for the CDR3 is TGTGCCAGCAGTGAGGACAGTGGCGGGGAGCTGTTTTTT. Its protein product is CASSEDSGGELFF.

A few counts support this clonotype. This chain uses TRBV7-2 with TRBJ2-4; D perhaps matches TRBD2 (5 bases). This CDR3 spans 13 amino acids. The germline V gene encodes CDR1 SGHTA and CDR2 FQGNSA. V dropped 5 bases and J dropped 9 bases, with 14 bases sitting between them. The CDR3: CASSPDYGSIQYF. The CDR3 DNA follows: TGTGCCAGCAGCCCTGACTATGGGTCCATTCAGTACTTC.

This clonotype was detected a few times. The chain links TRBV5-5 to TRBJ2-2; D gene uncertain. V dropped 3 bases and J dropped 5 bases, with 11 bases sitting between them. Germline values: CDR1 SGHKS, CDR2 YYEKEE (reference sequence). The CDR3 runs to 14 residues. The CDR3 DNA reads as TGTGCCAGCAGCTCACTCAGGCTTACCGGGGAGCTGTTTTTT. Translated, it gives CASSSLRLTGELFF. The full variable domain, its missing parts supplied by reference TRBV5-5 and TRBJ2-2, is DAGVTQSPTHLIKTRGQQVTLRCSPISGHKSVSWYQQVLGQGPQFIFQYYEKEERGRGNFPDRFSARQFPNYSSELNVNALLLGDSALYLCASSSLRLTGELFFGEGSRLTVL.

The chain employs TRBV15 and TRBJ1-4, with D possibly TRBD1 on 6 matching bases. From germline, CDR1 is LNHNV and CDR2 YYDKDF (reference sequence). This CDR3 is 14 amino acids long. V was trimmed by 5 bases and J by 7 bases, leaving 14 bases between them. CDR3 nucleotide sequence: TGTGCCACCAGCGATCAGGGGATCCGTGAAAAACTGTTTTTT. Protein: CATSDQGIREKLFF.

This clonotype was counted ten times or more. The chain couples TRBV4-3 to TRBJ2-1; 9 bases are shared with TRBD2. This CDR3 is 15 amino acids long. Germline V gives CDR1 LGHNA, CDR2 YSLEER. V trimming: 1 base; J trimming: 8 bases; junction bases outside the gene matches: 6. Written as DNA, the CDR3 is TGCGCCAGCAGCCAAGGCGGGGGGGCCGGCGATGAGCAGTTCTTC. This gives the protein CASSQGGGAGDEQFF.

The V call is TRBV5-1, the J call TRBJ1-4; tentatively, D is TRBD1 (6 bases). The germline CDR1 and CDR2 sequences are SGHRS and YFSETQ. V lost 4 bases, J lost 7 bases, and 14 bases lay in between. This CDR3 comprises 14 residues. This CDR3 is CASSGGNDVEKLFF. Written as DNA, the CDR3 is TGCGCCAGCAGCGGGGGCAACGACGTTGAAAAACTGTTTTTT.

This clonotype was recorded a few times. The rearrangement uses TRBV7-2 and TRBJ2-7, with 7 bases lining up with TRBD1. Germline loops: CDR1 SGHTA, CDR2 FQGNSA. The CDR3 covers 15 residues. The ends lost 5 bases at V and 3 bases at J; junction bases unmatched: 10. The CDR3 region is CASSKQGIIGYEQYF. As DNA, the CDR3 is TGTGCCAGCAGCAAACAGGGGATTATCGGCTACGAGCAGTACTTC.

The genes are TRBV7-9 and TRBJ2-7; 10 bases are a match to TRBD2. V trimming: 3 bases; J trimming: 4 bases; junction bases outside the gene matches: 6. Germline V gene lookup returns CDR1 SEHNR and CDR2 FQNEAQ (reference sequence). CDR3 size: 15 residues. The CDR3 spells CASSFSAGGPYEQYF. CDR3 coding DNA: TGTGCCAGCAGCTTTTCAGCGGGAGGGCCTTACGAGCAGTACTTC. Full variable domain (missing parts from reference TRBV7-9 and TRBJ2-7): DTGVSQNPRHKITKRGQNVTFRCDPISEHNRLYWYRQTLGQGPEFLTYFQNEAQLEKSRLLSDRFSAERPKGSFSTLEIQRTEQGDSAMYLCASSFSAGGPYEQYFGPGTRLTVT.

This clonotype was detected only a few times. The chain joins TRBV7-8 to TRBJ2-1; a possible D gene is TRBD2 (5 bases). The CDR3 extends over 16 amino acids. V lost 5 bases and J lost 0, with 14 bases in between. The V gene's germline CDR1 is SGHVS and CDR2 FQNEAQ. CDR3 nucleotide sequence: TGTGCCAGCAGCCTACCGAGCGGAAGCTCCTACAATGAGCAGTTCTTC. As protein: CASSLPSGSSYNEQFF.

The chain employs TRBV7-6 and TRBJ1-4; a possible D gene is TRBD1 (5 bases). Per the germline V gene, CDR1 is SGHVS and CDR2 is FNYEAQ. The CDR3 is made up of 13 amino acids. The germline V and J ends were trimmed by 5 bases and 8 bases, with 12 bases remaining between them. The DNA for the CDR3 is TGTGCCAGCAGCAGCGGGACCGGAGAAAAACTGTTTTTT. It codes for CASSSGTGEKLFF.

The J gene is TRBJ2-1, the V gene TRBV11-2; the D gene is possibly TRBD2 (5 bases). Between the trimmed V and J ends, which lost 3 bases and 0 bases, there was a span of 15 bases. The CDR3 sequence is 17 residues long. Germline lookup yields CDR1 SGHAT and CDR2 FQNNGV. This CDR3 is CASSLRRTLSSYNEQFF. The CDR3 bases are TGTGCCAGCAGCTTGAGGCGGACTCTGAGCTCCTACAATGAGCAGTTCTTC.

The sample holds many counts of this clonotype. The chain is built from TRBV12-3 or TRBV12-4 and TRBJ2-3; 7 nucleotides line up with TRBD2. The CDR3 runs to 15 residues. J gave up 3 bases and V 2 bases, and 5 bases lay outside the gene matches. Here the CDR3 DNA reads TGTGCCAGCAGTTTACGGCCAGCGGGGACAGATACGCAGTATTTT. This sequence encodes CASSLRPAGTDTQYF.

This chain links TRBV12-3 or TRBV12-4 with TRBJ1-2; TRBD1 is a possible D gene (5 bases). The CDR3 is 14 residues long. V lost 7 bases and J lost 1, with 13 bases in between. The CDR3 reads CASTPWGDNYGYTF. CDR3 bases: TGTGCCAGCACCCCATGGGGGGATAACTATGGCTACACCTTC.

By sample fraction, this clonotype is medium-sized. This rearrangement joins TRBV20-1 to TRBJ1-1; D is possibly TRBD1 (6 bases). Germline V gene lookup returns CDR1 DFQATT and CDR2 SNEGSKA (reference sequence). This CDR3 region has 15 residues. Trimming pared 1 base from V and 4 bases from J, leaving 16 bases between. The CDR3 protein is CSARATEGVGTEAFF. The CDR3 DNA follows: TGCAGTGCTAGAGCGACTGAGGGGGTAGGCACTGAAGCTTTCTTT.

This clonotype appeared a few times. The chain uses TRBV7-9 and TRBJ2-7; 9 positions agree with TRBD1. The CDR3 contains 15 residues. Germline V gene lookup returns CDR1 SEHNR and CDR2 FQNEAQ (reference sequence). V trimming: 6 bases; J trimming: 4 bases; junction bases outside the gene matches: 10. CDR3 sequence: CASRGSPGQGYEQYF. CDR3 nucleotides: TGTGCCAGCAGAGGATCACCGGGACAGGGATACGAGCAGTACTTC.